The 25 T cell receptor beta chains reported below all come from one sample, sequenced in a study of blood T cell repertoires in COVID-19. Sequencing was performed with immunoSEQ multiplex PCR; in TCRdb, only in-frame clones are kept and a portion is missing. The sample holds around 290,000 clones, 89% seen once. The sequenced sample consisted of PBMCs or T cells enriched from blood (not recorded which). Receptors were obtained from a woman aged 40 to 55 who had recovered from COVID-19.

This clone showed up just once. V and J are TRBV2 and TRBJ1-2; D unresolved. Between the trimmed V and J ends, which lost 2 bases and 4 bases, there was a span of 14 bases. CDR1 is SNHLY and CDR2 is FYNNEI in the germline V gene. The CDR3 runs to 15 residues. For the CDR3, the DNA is TGTGCCAGCAGTGAACCCCCGGTTACAGCCTATGGCTACACCTTC. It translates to CASSEPPVTAYGYTF.

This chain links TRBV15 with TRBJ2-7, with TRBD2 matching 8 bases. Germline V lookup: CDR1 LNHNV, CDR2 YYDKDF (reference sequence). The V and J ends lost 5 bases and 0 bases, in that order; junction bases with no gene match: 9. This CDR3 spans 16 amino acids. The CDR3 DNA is TGTGCCACCAGCGAAGCCTCGCGGGGGGCCTCCTACGAGCAGTACTTC. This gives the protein CATSEASRGASYEQYF.

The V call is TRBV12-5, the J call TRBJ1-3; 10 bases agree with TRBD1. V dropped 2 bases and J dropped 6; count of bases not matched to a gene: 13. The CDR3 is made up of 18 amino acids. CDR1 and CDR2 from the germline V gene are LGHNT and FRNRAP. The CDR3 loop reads CASGLPGPWDRGENTIYF. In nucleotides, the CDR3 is TGTGCTAGTGGTTTGCCCGGGCCGTGGGACAGGGGTGAAAACACCATATATTTT.

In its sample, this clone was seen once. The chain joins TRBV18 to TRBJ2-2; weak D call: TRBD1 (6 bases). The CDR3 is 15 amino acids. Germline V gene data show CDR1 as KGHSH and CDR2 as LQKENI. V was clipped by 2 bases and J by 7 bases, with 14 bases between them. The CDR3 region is CASSPNRVRIGELFF. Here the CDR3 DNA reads TGTGCCAGCTCACCAAACAGGGTGCGGATCGGGGAGCTGTTTTTT.

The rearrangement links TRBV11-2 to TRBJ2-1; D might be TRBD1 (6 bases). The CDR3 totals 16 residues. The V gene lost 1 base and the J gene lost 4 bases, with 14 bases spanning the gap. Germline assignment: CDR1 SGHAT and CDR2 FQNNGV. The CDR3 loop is CASSLGRGTLYNEQFF. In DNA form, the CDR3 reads TGTGCCAGCAGCTTAGGAAGGGGGACGTTGTACAATGAGCAGTTCTTC.

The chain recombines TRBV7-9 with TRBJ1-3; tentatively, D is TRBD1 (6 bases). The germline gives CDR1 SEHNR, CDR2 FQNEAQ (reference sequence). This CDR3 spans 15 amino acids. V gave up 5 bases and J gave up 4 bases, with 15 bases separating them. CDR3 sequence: CASSPEGGSGNTIYF. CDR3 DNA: TGTGCCAGCAGCCCCGAAGGGGGTTCCGGAAACACCATATATTTT.

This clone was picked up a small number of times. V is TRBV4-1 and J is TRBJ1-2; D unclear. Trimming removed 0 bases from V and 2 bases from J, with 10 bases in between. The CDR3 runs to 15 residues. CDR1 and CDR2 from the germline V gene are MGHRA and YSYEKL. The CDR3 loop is CASSQEAGVNYGYTF. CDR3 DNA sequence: TGCGCCAGCAGCCAAGAGGCGGGCGTCAACTATGGCTACACCTTC.

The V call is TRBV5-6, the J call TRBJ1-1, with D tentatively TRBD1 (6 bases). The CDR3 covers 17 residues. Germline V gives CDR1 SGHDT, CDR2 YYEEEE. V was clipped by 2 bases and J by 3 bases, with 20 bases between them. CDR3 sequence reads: CASSFRRGGRGYTEAFF. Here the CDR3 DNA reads TGTGCCAGCAGCTTCCGCAGGGGAGGGAGGGGGTACACTGAAGCTTTCTTT.

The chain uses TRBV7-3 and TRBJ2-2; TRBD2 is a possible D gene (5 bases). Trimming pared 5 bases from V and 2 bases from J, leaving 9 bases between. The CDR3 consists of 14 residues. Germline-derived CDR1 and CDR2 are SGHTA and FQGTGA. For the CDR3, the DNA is TGTGCCAGCAGCCAAGCGGTTAACACCGGGGAGCTGTTTTTT. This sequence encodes CASSQAVNTGELFF. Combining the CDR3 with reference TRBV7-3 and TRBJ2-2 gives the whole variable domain GAGVSQTPSNKVTEKGKYVELRCDPISGHTALYWYRQSLGQGPEFLIYFQGTGAADDSGLPNDRFFAVRPEGSVSTLKIQRTERGDSAVYLCASSQAVNTGELFFGEGSRLTVL.

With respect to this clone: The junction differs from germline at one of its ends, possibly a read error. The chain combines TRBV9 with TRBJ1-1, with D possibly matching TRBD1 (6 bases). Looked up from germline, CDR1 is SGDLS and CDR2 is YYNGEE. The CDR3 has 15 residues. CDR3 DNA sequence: TGTGCCAGCAGCGTTGATTCAGGGGAGTACACTGAAGCCTTCTTT. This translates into CASSVDSGEYTEAFF.

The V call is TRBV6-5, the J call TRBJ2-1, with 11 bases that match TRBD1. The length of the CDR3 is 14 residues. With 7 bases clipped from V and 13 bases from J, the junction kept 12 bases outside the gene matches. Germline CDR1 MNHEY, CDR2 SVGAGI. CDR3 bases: TGTGCCAGCATCCTGACCGGGACAGGGGGGGAACAGTTCTTC. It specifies CASILTGTGGEQFF.

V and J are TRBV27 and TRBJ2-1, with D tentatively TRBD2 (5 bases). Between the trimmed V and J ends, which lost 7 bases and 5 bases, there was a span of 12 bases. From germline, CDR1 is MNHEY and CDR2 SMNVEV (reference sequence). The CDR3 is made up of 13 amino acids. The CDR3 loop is CASTLGANNEQFF. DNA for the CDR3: TGTGCCAGCACCTTGGGAGCTAACAATGAGCAGTTCTTC.

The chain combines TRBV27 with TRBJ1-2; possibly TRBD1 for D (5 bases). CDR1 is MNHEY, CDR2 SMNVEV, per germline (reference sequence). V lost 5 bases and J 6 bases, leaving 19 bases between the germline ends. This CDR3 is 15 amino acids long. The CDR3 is CASSPYGGRFDGYTF. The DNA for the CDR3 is TGTGCCAGCAGTCCTTATGGGGGGAGGTTTGATGGCTACACCTTC.

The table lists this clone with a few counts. CDR3 DNA sequence: TGTGCCAGCGGGGCGGGGCTCACAGATACGCAGTATTTT. Translation gives CASGAGLTDTQYF. J is TRBJ2-3 and V is TRBV9, with D perhaps TRBD2 (6 bases). V lost 7 bases, J lost 2 bases, and 11 bases lay in between. The CDR3 runs to 13 residues. CDR1 and CDR2 from the germline V gene are SGDLS and YYNGEE.

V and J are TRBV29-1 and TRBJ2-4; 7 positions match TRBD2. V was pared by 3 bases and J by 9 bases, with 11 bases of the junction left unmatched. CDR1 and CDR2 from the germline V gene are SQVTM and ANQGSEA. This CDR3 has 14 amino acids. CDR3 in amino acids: CSVEIGLGASIQYF. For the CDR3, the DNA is TGCAGCGTTGAGATCGGACTAGGGGCCAGCATTCAGTACTTC. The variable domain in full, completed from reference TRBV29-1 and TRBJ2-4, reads SAVISQKPSRDICQRGTSLTIQCQVDSQVTMMFWYRQQPGQSLTLIATANQGSEATYESGFVIDKFPISRPNLTFSTLTVSNMSPEDSSIYLCSVEIGLGASIQYFGAGTRLSVL.

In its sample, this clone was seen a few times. Here the CDR3 DNA reads TGTGCCAGCAGTTTATCGCGTATATCTAACTATGGCTACACCTTC. Encoded protein: CASSLSRISNYGYTF. The chain employs TRBV27 and TRBJ1-2; the D is unclear. V shed 0 bases and J shed 0 bases, with 8 bases lying between them. CDR1 is MNHEY, CDR2 SMNVEV, per germline (reference sequence). The CDR3 contains 15 residues.

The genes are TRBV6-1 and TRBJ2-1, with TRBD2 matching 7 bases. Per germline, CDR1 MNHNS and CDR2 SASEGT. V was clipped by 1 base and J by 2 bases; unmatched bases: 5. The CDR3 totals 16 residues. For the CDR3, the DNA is TGTGCCAGCAGTGAAGAGCAGCGGGGTGCCTACAATGAGCAGTTCTTC. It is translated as CASSEEQRGAYNEQFF.

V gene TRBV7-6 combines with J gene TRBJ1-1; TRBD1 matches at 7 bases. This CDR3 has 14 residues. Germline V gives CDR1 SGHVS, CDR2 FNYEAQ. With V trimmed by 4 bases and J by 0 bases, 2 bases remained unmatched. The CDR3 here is CASSSGQLNTEAFF. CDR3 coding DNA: TGTGCCAGCAGCTCGGGACAGCTGAACACTGAAGCTTTCTTT.

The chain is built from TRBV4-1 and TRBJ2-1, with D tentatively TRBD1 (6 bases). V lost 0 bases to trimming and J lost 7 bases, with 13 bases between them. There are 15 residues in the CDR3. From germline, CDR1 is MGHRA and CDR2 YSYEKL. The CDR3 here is CASSQDRVQGNEQFF. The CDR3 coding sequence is TGCGCCAGCAGCCAAGATAGGGTACAGGGAAATGAGCAGTTCTTC.

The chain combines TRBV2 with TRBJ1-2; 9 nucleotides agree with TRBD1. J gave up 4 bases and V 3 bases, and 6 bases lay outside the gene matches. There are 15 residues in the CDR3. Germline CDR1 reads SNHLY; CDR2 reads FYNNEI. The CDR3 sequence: CASSEEGQGGYGYTF. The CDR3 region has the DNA TGTGCCAGCAGTGAGGAGGGACAGGGAGGCTATGGCTACACCTTC.

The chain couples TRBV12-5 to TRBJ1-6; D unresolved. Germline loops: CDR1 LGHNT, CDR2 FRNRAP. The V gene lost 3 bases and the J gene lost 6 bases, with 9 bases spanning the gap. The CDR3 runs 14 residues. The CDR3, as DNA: TGTGCTAGTGGTTTACTCGGGGTTAATTCACCCCTCCACTTT. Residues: CASGLLGVNSPLHF.

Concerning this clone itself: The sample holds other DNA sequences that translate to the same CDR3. CDR3 sequence reads: CASSLSRNTGELFF. CDR3 nucleotides: TGTGCCAGCAGCTTATCCCGGAACACCGGGGAGCTGTTTTTT. The chain carries TRBV7-3 and TRBJ2-2; D remains unclear. V lost 2 bases, J lost 1 base, and 5 bases lay in between. CDR1 is SGHTA, CDR2 FQGTGA, per germline. The CDR3 loop spans 14 amino acids.

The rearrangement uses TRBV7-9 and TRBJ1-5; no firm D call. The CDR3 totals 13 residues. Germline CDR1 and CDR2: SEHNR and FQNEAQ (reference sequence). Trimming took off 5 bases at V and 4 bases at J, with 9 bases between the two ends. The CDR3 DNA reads TGTGCCAGCAGCGTAGACTGGAATCAGCCCCAGCATTTT. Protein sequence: CASSVDWNQPQHF.

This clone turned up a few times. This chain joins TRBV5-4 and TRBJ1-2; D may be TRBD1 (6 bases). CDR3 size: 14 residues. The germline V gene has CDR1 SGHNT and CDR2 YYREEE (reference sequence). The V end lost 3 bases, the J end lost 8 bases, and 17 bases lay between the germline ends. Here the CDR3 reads CASSSVQGREGYTF. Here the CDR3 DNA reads TGTGCCAGCAGCTCTGTCCAGGGGAGGGAGGGCTACACCTTC.

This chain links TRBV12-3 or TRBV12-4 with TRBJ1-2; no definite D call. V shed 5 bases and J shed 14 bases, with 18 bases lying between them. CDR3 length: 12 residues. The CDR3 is CASSTDGKEGTF. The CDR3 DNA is TGTGCCAGCAGTACCGACGGGAAGGAAGGGACCTTC.